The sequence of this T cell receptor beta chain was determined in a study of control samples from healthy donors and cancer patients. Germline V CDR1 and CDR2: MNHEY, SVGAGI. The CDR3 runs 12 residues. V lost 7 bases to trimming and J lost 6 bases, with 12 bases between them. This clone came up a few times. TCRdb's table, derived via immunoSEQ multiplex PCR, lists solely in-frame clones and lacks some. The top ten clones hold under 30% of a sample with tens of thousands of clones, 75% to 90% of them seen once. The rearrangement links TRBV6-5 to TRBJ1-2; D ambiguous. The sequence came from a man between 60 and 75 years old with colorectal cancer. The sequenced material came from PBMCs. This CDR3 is CASTTTGNGYTF. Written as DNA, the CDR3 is TGTGCCAGCACCACAACGGGAAATGGCTACACCTTC.